Below are 17 T cell receptor beta chains sequenced from a single sample in a study of read filtering for tumor transcriptome and immune sequencing. The library was built from roughly 400 ng RNA with molecular barcoded adaptors for alpha/delta and beta/gamma chains. From the reads, TCRdb called clonotypes with MiXCR, one entry per CDR3 protein. The table has over 45,000 distinct CDR3 sequences, around 12% seen once. The specimen sequenced was a population of CD138-negative cells sorted from bone marrow. Receptors originate from a donor at least 40 years old with multiple myeloma.

The CDR3 sequence is CASSEAVTGRFGQYF. DNA of the CDR3: TGTGCCAGCAGTGAAGCGGTGACTGGGAGGTTCGGGCAGTATTTT. This chain uses TRBV2 with TRBJ2-3, with a weak D call TRBD2 (6 bases). CDR3 size: 15 residues. Germline lookup yields CDR1 SNHLY and CDR2 FYNNEI. V was clipped by 0 bases and J by 11 bases, with 18 bases between them.

This clonotype has ten or more counts. CDR3 in DNA: TGTGCCAGCAGCCCCCCCGTAGGTAGCGGGTCCCTTCTCCATGAGCAGTTCTTC. Its protein is CASSPPVGSGSLLHEQFF. J is TRBJ2-1 and V is TRBV3-1; 7 nucleotides match TRBD2. The CDR3 is 18 amino acids. The trim removed 4 bases at V and 8 bases at J, leaving 20 bases unmatched. CDR1 LGHDT and CDR2 YNNKEL come from the germline V gene (reference sequence).

This clonotype occurred many times. V usage is TRBV29-1 and J usage is TRBJ2-5; tentatively, D is TRBD1 or TRBD2 (5 bases each). Germline V gene sequence: CDR1 SQVTM, CDR2 ANQGSEA. Trimming removed 3 bases at V and 3 bases at J, with 8 bases between. The CDR3 has 12 residues. The CDR3 reads CSVEGREETQYF. The CDR3 DNA reads TGCAGCGTTGAGGGGCGGGAAGAGACCCAGTACTTC.

A few counts support this clonotype. This rearrangement joins TRBV4-3 to TRBJ2-3, with D unresolved. Trimming removed 0 bases from V and 1 base from J, with 11 bases in between. CDR3 length equals 16 residues. CDR1 is LGHNA and CDR2 is YSLEER in the germline V gene. The CDR3 DNA sequence: TGCGCCAGCAGCCAAGATTGGACGGCCCGCACAGATACGCAGTATTTT. This encodes CASSQDWTARTDTQYF.

Remarks on this clonotype: A read error may be the cause here, since a much bigger clone is one base away. The V call is TRBV9, the J call TRBJ1-4, with D possibly being TRBD1 (6 bases). The CDR3 sequence is 15 residues long. In germline, CDR1 is SGDLS, CDR2 YYNGEE. The CDR3 loop reads CASNYRGTLDEELFF. In nucleotides, the CDR3 is TGCGCCAGCAATTACCGGGGGACACTTGATGAAGAACTGTTTTTT.

This clonotype was counted at least ten times. The chain employs TRBV5-1 and TRBJ2-1; 14 bases align to TRBD2. CDR1 SGHRS and CDR2 YFSETQ come from the germline V gene. Trimming at V came to 0 bases and at J to 12 bases, leaving 8 bases not matched to a gene. This CDR3 is built from 16 residues. The CDR3 region is CASSLGPGLAGEGQFF. CDR3 nucleotide sequence: TGCGCCAGCAGCTTGGGCCCGGGACTAGCGGGAGAGGGGCAGTTCTTC.

V and J are TRBV18 and TRBJ2-2, with D possibly TRBD2 on 6 matching bases. The CDR3 is made up of 17 amino acids. Germline CDR1 reads KGHSH; CDR2 reads LQKENI. The germline V and J ends were trimmed by 0 bases and 2 bases, with 13 bases remaining between them. The chain's CDR3 is CASSPPSLRDNTGELFF. The CDR3 DNA reads TGTGCCAGCTCACCACCCTCCCTGCGGGATAACACCGGGGAGCTGTTTTTT.

On this clonotype itself: A much larger clonotype is one base distant, so this may be a read error. The V call is TRBV7-8, the J call TRBJ2-5, with D tentatively TRBD1 or TRBD2 (5 bases each). Trimming cost V 8 bases and J 9 bases, with 19 bases left between them. Germline CDR1 is SGHVS and CDR2 is FQNEAQ. The CDR3 runs 13 residues. The CDR3 sequence: CASRRARGESQYF. The CDR3, as DNA: TGTGCCAGCCGAAGGGCCCGAGGGGAGTCCCAGTACTTC. The full variable domain, completed using reference TRBV7-8 and TRBJ2-5, is GAGVSQSPRYKVAKRGQDVALRCDPISGHVSLFWYQQALGQGPEFLTYFQNEAQLDKSGLPSDRFFAERPEGSVSTLKIQRTQQEDSAVYLCASRRARGESQYFGPGTRLLVL.

To note about this clonotype: The junction and the germline gene differ at one end; a read error may be behind it. The chain carries TRBV11-2 and TRBJ2-2; the match to TRBD2 covers 7 bases. This CDR3 spans 15 amino acids. CDR1 and CDR2 (germline): SGHAT, FQNNGV. The CDR3 bases are TGTGCCAGCAGCTTGATGCGGGGGAACACCGGGGAGCTGCTTTTT. It is translated as CASSLMRGNTGELLF.

This clonotype appeared many times. V is TRBV27 and J is TRBJ1-1; TRBD1 matches 11 bases. The junction had 18 bases not matched to a gene; V was cut back by 6 bases and J by 6 bases. In germline, CDR1 is MNHEY, CDR2 SMNVEV (reference sequence). The CDR3 length is 18 residues. The CDR3 loop is CASRLTGQGGWISAEAFF. The CDR3 DNA reads TGTGCCAGCAGACTCACGGGACAGGGGGGATGGATTAGCGCTGAAGCTTTCTTT.

This clonotype was recorded at least ten times. This CDR3 is CSSAGRGLRKLFF. CDR3 DNA: TGCAGTTCTGCTGGCAGGGGGCTTCGGAAACTGTTTTTT. The chain is built from TRBV20-1 and TRBJ1-4, with TRBD1 matching over 8 bases. Unmatched junction bases numbered 13, after V lost 8 bases and J lost 11 bases. The CDR3 runs 13 residues. The germline V gene has CDR1 DFQATT and CDR2 SNEGSKA (reference sequence).

This clonotype was seen repeatedly, ten times or more. The rearrangement links TRBV20-1 to TRBJ2-3; D may be TRBD2 (6 bases). Germline loops: CDR1 DFQATT, CDR2 SNEGSKA (reference sequence). Trimming cost V 3 bases and J 2 bases, with 12 bases left between them. The CDR3 totals 14 residues. The CDR3 DNA reads as TGCAGTGCTAGTTCCGGAGGGGACACAGATACGCAGTATTTT. It codes for CSASSGGDTDTQYF.

This clonotype was seen repeatedly, ten times or more. The chain recombines TRBV29-1 with TRBJ2-2; 9 bases agree with TRBD1. J gave up 3 bases and V 6 bases, and 5 bases lay outside the gene matches. The germline V gene encodes CDR1 SQVTM and CDR2 ANQGSEA. The CDR3 sequence is 14 residues long. In nucleotides, the CDR3 is TGCAGCGTCCCGCGACAGGGGGACACCGGGGAGCTGTTTTTT. It yields the protein CSVPRQGDTGELFF.

The table lists this clonotype with many counts. The rearrangement joins TRBV4-2 to TRBJ2-7; 9 nucleotides line up with TRBD1. CDR1 is LGHNA and CDR2 is YNFKEQ in the germline V gene. The CDR3 contains 16 residues. The junction had 9 bases not matched to a gene; V was cut back by 3 bases and J by 3 bases. The chain's CDR3 is CASSQDAGTGSYEQYF. The CDR3 DNA sequence: TGTGCCAGCAGCCAGGATGCCGGGACAGGGAGCTACGAGCAGTACTTC.

This clonotype came up many times. The gene calls are TRBV20-1 and TRBJ2-1, with 12 bases matching TRBD2. CDR1 is DFQATT and CDR2 is SNEGSKA in the germline V gene (reference sequence). CDR3 size: 16 residues. The ends lost 3 bases at V and 4 bases at J; junction bases unmatched: 7. This CDR3 is CSASWTSGDFYNEQFF. The CDR3 DNA follows: TGCAGTGCTAGCTGGACTAGCGGGGATTTTTACAATGAGCAGTTCTTC.

This clonotype was recorded at least ten times. The chain combines TRBV2 with TRBJ1-1; D possibly corresponds to TRBD1 (6 bases). The CDR3 consists of 13 residues. V was clipped by 7 bases and J by 5 bases, with 14 bases between them. The germline CDR1 and CDR2 sequences are SNHLY and FYNNEI. The CDR3 coding sequence is TGTGCCAGCACATTACAGGGTCTGACTGAAGCTTTCTTT. Translation: CASTLQGLTEAFF.

This clonotype was detected many times. V is TRBV2 and J is TRBJ1-2; D call uncertain. CDR1 SNHLY and CDR2 FYNNEI come from the germline V gene. Trimming took off 7 bases at V and 4 bases at J, with 13 bases between the two ends. The CDR3 covers 13 residues. CDR3 protein: CASKYMGLYGYTF. CDR3 in DNA: TGTGCCAGCAAGTATATGGGCCTCTATGGCTACACCTTC.